This T cell receptor beta chain emerged from a study of shared clonotypes between healthy human individuals. Using immunoSEQ multiplex PCR, the repertoire was profiled, and TCRdb retains in-frame clones only, with some absent. The sample lists roughly 640,000 clones; 74% were seen once. Overall study findings and caveats: Clonotype sharing among donors was expected to depend on sequencing depth.

This clone was observed a few times. Its target is not known. Between the trimmed V and J ends, which lost 3 bases and 5 bases, there was a span of 13 bases. Germline CDR1 is SQVTM and CDR2 is ANQGSEA. The CDR3 runs to 13 residues. The sequencing input was memory CD4+ T cells sorted from blood. Indicated subset: CD45RA-negative fraction. V is TRBV29-1 and J is TRBJ1-1; no definite D call. This sequence originates from a young woman in good health. CDR3 sequence: CSVEEPLETEAFF. CDR3 nucleotides: TGCAGCGTTGAGGAACCACTCGAGACTGAAGCTTTCTTT. Full variable domain (missing parts from reference TRBV29-1 and TRBJ1-1): SAVISQKPSRDICQRGTSLTIQCQVDSQVTMMFWYRQQPGQSLTLIATANQGSEATYESGFVIDKFPISRPNLTFSTLTVSNMSPEDSSIYLCSVEEPLETEAFFGQGTRLTVV.